This T cell receptor beta chain is from a study of blood T cell repertoires in COVID-19. Background on the study: The study drew acute and convalescent COVID-19 samples from the United States, Italy and Spain. PBMCs, B-cell-depleted T cells, or T cells were the source of the cDNA or gDNA that made up the material.

The table lists this clone with a few counts. Per the original data handling: Nucleated cell number was recorded as an estimate derived from reference gene primer amplification. Repertoires were generated with immunoSEQ multiplex PCR, while TCRdb's copy carries only in-frame clones and drops some. V, J and clone size are those of that table, while D and trimming were read from the DNA. The sample gives about 150,000 clones, over 75% of which show up once; 15% is in the top ten. CDR1 is SGHTA, CDR2 FQGNSA, per germline. This CDR3 region has 14 residues. V was clipped by 2 bases and J by 2 bases, with 6 bases between them.

What was sequenced was peripheral blood. The receptor was isolated from a woman aged 40 to 50 with acute or convalescent COVID-19. The rearrangement joins TRBV7-2 to TRBJ2-2; D ambiguous. Written as DNA, the CDR3 is TGTGCCAGCAGCTTATCCAGAAACACCGGGGAGCTGTTTTTT. Its translation is CASSLSRNTGELFF.